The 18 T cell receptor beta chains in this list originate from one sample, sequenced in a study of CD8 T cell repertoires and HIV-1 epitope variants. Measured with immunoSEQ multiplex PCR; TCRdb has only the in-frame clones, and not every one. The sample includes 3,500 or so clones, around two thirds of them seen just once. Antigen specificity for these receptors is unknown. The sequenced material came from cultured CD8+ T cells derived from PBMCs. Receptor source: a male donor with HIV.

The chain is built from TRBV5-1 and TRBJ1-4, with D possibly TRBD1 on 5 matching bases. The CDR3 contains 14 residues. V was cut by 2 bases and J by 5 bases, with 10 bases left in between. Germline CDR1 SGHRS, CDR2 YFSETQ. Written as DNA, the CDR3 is TGCGCCAGCAGCTTCTCAGGGCCCAATGAAAAACTGTTTTTT. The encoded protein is CASSFSGPNEKLFF. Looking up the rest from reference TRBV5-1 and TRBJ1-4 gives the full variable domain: KAGVTQTPRYLIKTRGQQVTLSCSPISGHRSVSWYQQTPGQGLQFLFEYFSETQRNKGNFPGRFSGRQFSNSRSEMNVSTLELGDSALYLCASSFSGPNEKLFFGSGTQLSVL.

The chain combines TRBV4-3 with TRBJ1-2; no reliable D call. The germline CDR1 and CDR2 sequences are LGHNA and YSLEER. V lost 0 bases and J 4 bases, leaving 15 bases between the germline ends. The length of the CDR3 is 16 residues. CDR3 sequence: CASSQEGAAGIYGYTF. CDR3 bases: TGCGCCAGCAGCCAAGAGGGAGCTGCGGGGATCTATGGCTACACCTTC.

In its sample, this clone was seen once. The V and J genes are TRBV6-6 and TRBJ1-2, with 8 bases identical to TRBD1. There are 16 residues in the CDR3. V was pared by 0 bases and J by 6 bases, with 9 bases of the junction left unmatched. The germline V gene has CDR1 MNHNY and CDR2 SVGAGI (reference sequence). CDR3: CASSYSLPGGADGYTF. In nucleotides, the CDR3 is TGTGCCAGCAGTTACTCCTTGCCAGGGGGCGCGGATGGCTACACCTTC.

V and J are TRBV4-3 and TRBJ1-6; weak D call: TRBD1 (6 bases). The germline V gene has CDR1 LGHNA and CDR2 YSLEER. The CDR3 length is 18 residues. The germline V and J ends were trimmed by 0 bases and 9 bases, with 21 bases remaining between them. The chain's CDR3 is CASSQDLDPASGASPLHF. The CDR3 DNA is TGCGCCAGCAGCCAAGATCTGGATCCGGCATCGGGGGCTTCACCCCTCCACTTT.

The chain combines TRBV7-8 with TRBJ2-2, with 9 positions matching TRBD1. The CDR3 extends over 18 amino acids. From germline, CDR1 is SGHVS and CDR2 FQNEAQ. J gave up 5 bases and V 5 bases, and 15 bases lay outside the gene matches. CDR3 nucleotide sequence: TGTGCCAGCAGCCTGAGTTGGCCGGGACAGGGTCGGACCGGGGAGCTGTTTTTT. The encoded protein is CASSLSWPGQGRTGELFF.

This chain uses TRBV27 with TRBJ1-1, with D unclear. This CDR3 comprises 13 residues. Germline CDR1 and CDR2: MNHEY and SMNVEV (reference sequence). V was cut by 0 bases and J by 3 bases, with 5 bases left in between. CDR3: CASSLSRDTEAFF. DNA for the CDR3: TGTGCCAGCAGTTTATCGCGGGACACTGAAGCTTTCTTT.

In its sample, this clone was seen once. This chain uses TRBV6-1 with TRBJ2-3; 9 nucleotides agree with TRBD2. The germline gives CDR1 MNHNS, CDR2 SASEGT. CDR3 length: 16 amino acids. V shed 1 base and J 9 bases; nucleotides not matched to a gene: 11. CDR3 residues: CASSEGLAGSRGTQYF. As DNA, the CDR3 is TGTGCCAGCAGTGAAGGCCTAGCGGGAAGCCGCGGGACGCAGTATTTT.

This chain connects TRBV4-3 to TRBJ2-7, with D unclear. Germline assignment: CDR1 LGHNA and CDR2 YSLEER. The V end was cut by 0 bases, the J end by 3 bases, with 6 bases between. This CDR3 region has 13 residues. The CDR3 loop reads CASSQELSYEQYF. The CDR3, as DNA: TGCGCCAGCAGCCAAGAATTAAGCTACGAGCAGTACTTC.

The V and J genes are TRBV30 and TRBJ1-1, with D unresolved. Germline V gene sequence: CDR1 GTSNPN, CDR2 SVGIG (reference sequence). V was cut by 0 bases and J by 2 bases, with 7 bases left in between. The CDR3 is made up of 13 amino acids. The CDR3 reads CAWSVGPNTEAFF. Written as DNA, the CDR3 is TGTGCCTGGAGTGTGGGCCCCAACACTGAAGCTTTCTTT.

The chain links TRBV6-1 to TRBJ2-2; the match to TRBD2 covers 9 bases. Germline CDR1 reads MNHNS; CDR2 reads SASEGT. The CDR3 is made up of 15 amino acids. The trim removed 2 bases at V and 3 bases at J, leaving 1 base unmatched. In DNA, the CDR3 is TGTGCCAGCAGTGAAAGGACTAGCGACACCGGGGAGCTGTTTTTT. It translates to CASSERTSDTGELFF.

The DNA for the CDR3 is TGTGCCAGCAGTGGTGGTGGTCTCAGCGGAGATTCGAACACCGGGGAGCTGTTTTTT. Amino acid sequence: CASSGGGLSGDSNTGELFF. V and J are TRBV28 and TRBJ2-2, with TRBD2 as a possible D gene (5 bases). With 5 bases removed from V and 0 bases from J, the gap between germline ends came to 22 bases. The CDR3 is 19 residues long. CDR1 and CDR2 from the germline V gene are MDHEN and SYDVKM.

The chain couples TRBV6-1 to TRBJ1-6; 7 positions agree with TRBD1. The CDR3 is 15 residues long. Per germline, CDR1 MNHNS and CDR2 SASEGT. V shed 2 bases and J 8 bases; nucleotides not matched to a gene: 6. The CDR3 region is CASSEPQGGYSPLHF. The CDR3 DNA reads TGTGCCAGCAGTGAACCCCAGGGGGGGTATTCACCCCTCCACTTT.

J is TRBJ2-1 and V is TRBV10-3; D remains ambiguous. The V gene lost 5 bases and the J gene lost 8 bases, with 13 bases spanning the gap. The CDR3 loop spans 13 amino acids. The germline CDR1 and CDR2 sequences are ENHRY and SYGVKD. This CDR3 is CAISQRSGYEQFF. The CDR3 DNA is TGTGCCATCAGTCAAAGGTCCGGGTATGAGCAGTTCTTC.

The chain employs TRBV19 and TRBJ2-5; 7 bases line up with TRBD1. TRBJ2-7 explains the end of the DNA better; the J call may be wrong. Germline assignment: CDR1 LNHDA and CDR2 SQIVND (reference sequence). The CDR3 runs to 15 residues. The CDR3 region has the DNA TGTGCCAGTAGTATAGATTTGGACAGGTACTACGAGCAGTACTTC. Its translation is CASSIDLDRYYEQYF.

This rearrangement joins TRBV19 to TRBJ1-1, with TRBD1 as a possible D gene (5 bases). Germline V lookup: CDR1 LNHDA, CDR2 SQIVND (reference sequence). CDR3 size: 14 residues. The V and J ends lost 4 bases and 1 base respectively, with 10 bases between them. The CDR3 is CASSNQGGNTEAFF. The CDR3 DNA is TGTGCCAGTAGTAATCAGGGAGGGAACACTGAAGCTTTCTTT.

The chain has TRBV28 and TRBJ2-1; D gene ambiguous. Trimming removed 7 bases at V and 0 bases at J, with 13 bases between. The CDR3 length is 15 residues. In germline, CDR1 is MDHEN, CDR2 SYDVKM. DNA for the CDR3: TGTGCCAGCACCGAGACGGTAAGCTCCTACAATGAGCAGTTCTTC. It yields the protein CASTETVSSYNEQFF.

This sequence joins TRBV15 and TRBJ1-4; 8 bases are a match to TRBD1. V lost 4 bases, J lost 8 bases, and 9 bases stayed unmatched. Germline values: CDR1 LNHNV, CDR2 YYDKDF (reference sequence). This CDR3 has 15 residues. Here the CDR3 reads CATSTIDRGREKLFF. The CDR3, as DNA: TGTGCCACCAGCACAATCGACAGGGGACGGGAAAAACTGTTTTTT.

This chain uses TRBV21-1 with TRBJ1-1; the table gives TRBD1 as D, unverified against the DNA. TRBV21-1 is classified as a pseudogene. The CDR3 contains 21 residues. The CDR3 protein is CASRIQRRGQVPSRANTEAFF. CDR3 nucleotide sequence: TGTGCCAGCAGGATACAAAGGAGGGGACAGGTGCCATCCAGAGCGAACACTGAAGCTTTCTTT.